Given below is one T cell receptor (beta chain) in context. The data were obtained in a study of blood T cell repertoires in COVID-19. The germline V gene has CDR1 SGHNT and CDR2 YENEEA. The CDR3 has 13 amino acids. Trimming shortened V by 1 base and J by 4 bases, and 7 bases separated the two germline ends. Produced via immunoSEQ multiplex PCR; TCRdb's table is partial and in-frame only. The profile shows a few hundred thousand clones, roughly 84% of them singletons. This TCR was sampled from an elderly woman with COVID-19, enrolled during active disease. V usage is TRBV11-3 and J usage is TRBJ2-5, with D perhaps matching TRBD2 (5 bases). The sequenced material came from peripheral blood. The DNA for the CDR3 is TGTGCCAGCAGCTTAGGCCTAGCAGAGACCCAGTACTTC. Its translation: CASSLGLAETQYF.